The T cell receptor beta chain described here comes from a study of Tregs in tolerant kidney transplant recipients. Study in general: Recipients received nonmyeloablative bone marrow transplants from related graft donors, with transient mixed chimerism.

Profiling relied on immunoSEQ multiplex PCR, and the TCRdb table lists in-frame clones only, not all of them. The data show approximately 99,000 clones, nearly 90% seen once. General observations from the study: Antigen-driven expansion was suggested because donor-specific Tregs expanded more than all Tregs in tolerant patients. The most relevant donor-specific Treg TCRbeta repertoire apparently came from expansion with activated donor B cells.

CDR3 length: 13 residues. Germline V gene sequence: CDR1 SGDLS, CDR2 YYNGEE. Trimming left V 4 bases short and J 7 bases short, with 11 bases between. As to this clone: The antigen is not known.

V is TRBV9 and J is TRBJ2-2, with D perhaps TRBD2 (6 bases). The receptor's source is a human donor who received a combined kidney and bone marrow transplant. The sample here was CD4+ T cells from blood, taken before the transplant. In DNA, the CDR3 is TGTGCCAGCAGCCCCCGGCGGGGCGGGGAGCTGTTTTTT. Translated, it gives CASSPRRGGELFF.